A single sample is the source of the 31 T cell receptor beta chains below, sequenced in a study of shared T cell receptors in the human thymus. Repertoires were generated with immunoSEQ multiplex PCR, while TCRdb's copy carries only in-frame clones and drops some. Counted here are hundreds of thousands of clones, 80% to 90% occurring once; the ten biggest clones make up about 0.0094%. This sample was also put to use in a study of human thymus T cells.

Material: thymocytes. All receptors come from a boy younger than two with a congenital heart defect.

The chain links TRBV15 to TRBJ2-7, with D perhaps TRBD2 (5 bases). Germline CDR1 is LNHNV and CDR2 is YYDKDF (reference sequence). The CDR3 has 17 amino acids. The V and J ends lost 0 bases and 5 bases respectively, with 20 bases between them. Here the CDR3 reads CATSRDRKEEILDEQYF. The CDR3 DNA reads as TGTGCCACCAGCAGAGATCGTAAGGAGGAGATCTTGGACGAGCAGTACTTC. Based on the CDR3 plus reference TRBV15 and TRBJ2-7, the full variable domain is DAMVIQNPRYQVTQFGKPVTLSCSQTLNHNVMYWYQQKSSQAPKLLFHYYDKDFNNEADTPDNFQSRRPNTSFCFLDIRSPGLGDTAMYLCATSRDRKEEILDEQYFGPGTRLTVT.

CDR3 sequence reads: CASSFSGQGDQPQHF. CDR3 sequence (DNA): TGTGCCAGCAGTTTTTCGGGACAGGGGGATCAGCCCCAGCATTTT. The rearrangement links TRBV28 to TRBJ1-5; 11 positions agree with TRBD1. Germline values: CDR1 MDHEN, CDR2 SYDVKM. J was trimmed by 5 bases and V by 3 bases; bases with no gene match: 3. This CDR3 comprises 15 residues.

The CDR3 DNA is TGTGCCAGCAGTTACTCGATAGGGGAGGAGCAGTACTTC. It codes for CASSYSIGEEQYF. This rearrangement joins TRBV6-6 to TRBJ2-5; TRBD2 is a possible D gene (6 bases). The V end was cut by 0 bases, the J end by 11 bases, with 13 bases between. Germline assignment: CDR1 MNHNY and CDR2 SVGAGI (reference sequence). The CDR3 is made up of 13 amino acids.

The V and J genes are TRBV27 and TRBJ2-1, with 13 bases that match TRBD2. The CDR3 consists of 16 residues. Looked up from germline, CDR1 is MNHEY and CDR2 is SMNVEV (reference sequence). J lost 7 bases, V lost 4 bases, and 7 bases had no gene match. The CDR3 DNA follows: TGTGCCAGCAGTTCCCCGACTAGCGGGGGGAGGAATGAGCAGTTCTTC. Protein sequence: CASSSPTSGGRNEQFF.

As to this clone: Other DNA sequences in this sample translate to the same CDR3. This chain links TRBV10-3 with TRBJ1-1; the D is unclear. Looked up from germline, CDR1 is ENHRY and CDR2 is SYGVKD. The CDR3 extends over 14 amino acids. The V end was cut by 4 bases, the J end by 0 bases, with 9 bases between. The CDR3 nucleotides are TGTGCCATCAGTGGAAGAGGGCTGAACACTGAAGCTTTCTTT. It codes for CAISGRGLNTEAFF.

CDR3 amino acids: CASSSRTGAVGNTIYF. The CDR3 DNA sequence: TGTGCCAGCAGTTCGCGGACAGGGGCAGTTGGAAACACCATATATTTT. The chain uses TRBV28 and TRBJ1-3; 9 positions agree with TRBD1. J lost 3 bases, V lost 4 bases, and 7 bases had no gene match. CDR1 and CDR2 (germline): MDHEN, SYDVKM. The length of the CDR3 is 16 residues.

This chain joins TRBV5-6 and TRBJ2-7; 10 bases match TRBD1. Trimming removed 6 bases from V and 4 bases from J; junction bases left unmatched: 10. This CDR3 comprises 15 residues. Germline-derived CDR1 and CDR2 are SGHDT and YYEEEE. DNA for the CDR3: TGTGCCAGCACACACCCCGGGACAGGGGTATACGAGCAGTACTTC. It translates to CASTHPGTGVYEQYF.

The genes are TRBV9 and TRBJ2-3; 10 nucleotides line up with TRBD2. CDR1 is SGDLS, CDR2 YYNGEE, per germline. The CDR3 loop spans 20 amino acids. V was pared by 0 bases and J by 5 bases, with 18 bases of the junction left unmatched. Here the CDR3 DNA reads TGTGCCAGCAGCGTAGAGGATTCGGAGCGGGGGGGCCACGAGGAAGATACGCAGTATTTT. This translates into CASSVEDSERGGHEEDTQYF.

This sequence joins TRBV6-5 and TRBJ1-2, with 9 nucleotides matching TRBD1. CDR3 length: 14 amino acids. Per germline, CDR1 MNHEY and CDR2 SVGAGI. V was pared by 6 bases and J by 6 bases, with 8 bases of the junction left unmatched. The CDR3 DNA is TGTGCCAGCAGCCCGGACAGGGGCAATCATGGCTACACCTTC. Translated, it gives CASSPDRGNHGYTF.

The chain joins TRBV28 to TRBJ2-6; TRBD1 might be the D (5 bases). The CDR3 is made up of 20 amino acids. Germline V gene lookup returns CDR1 MDHEN and CDR2 SYDVKM. The V end was cut by 7 bases, the J end by 0 bases, with 25 bases between. CDR3 sequence (DNA): TGTGCCAGCACATCTCACAGAGAAGGGGTCAGGAGCTCTGGGGCCAACGTCCTGACTTTC. As protein: CASTSHREGVRSSGANVLTF.

This chain links TRBV15 with TRBJ2-3; no clear D. Trimming left V 1 base short and J 4 bases short, with 21 bases between. The CDR3 is made up of 18 amino acids. Germline CDR1 is LNHNV and CDR2 is YYDKDF (reference sequence). As DNA, the CDR3 is TGTGCCACCAGCAGAGGACACTTTTGGGCCCCCAGGCCAGATACGCAGTATTTT. It yields the protein CATSRGHFWAPRPDTQYF.

The J gene is TRBJ1-2, the V gene TRBV30; 8 bases line up with TRBD1. Germline CDR1 and CDR2: GTSNPN and SVGIG (reference sequence). J lost 5 bases, V lost 3 bases, and 5 bases had no gene match. The CDR3 has 13 amino acids. CDR3 in DNA: TGTGCCTGGAGCGCCGGACAGGGTTATGGCTACACCTTC. It yields the protein CAWSAGQGYGYTF.

The genes are TRBV6-4 and TRBJ1-1, with D uncertain. The V gene's germline CDR1 is MRHNA and CDR2 SNTAGT. Between the trimmed V and J ends, which lost 6 bases and 4 bases, there was a span of 18 bases. CDR3 length equals 15 residues. CDR3 in DNA: TGTGCCAGCAGCCCCGCCGGAGGACGAGGCACTGAAGCTTTCTTT. Amino acid sequence: CASSPAGGRGTEAFF.

The chain is built from TRBV27 and TRBJ2-7, with TRBD1 matching 7 bases. Unmatched junction bases numbered 6, after V lost 7 bases and J lost 3 bases. The CDR3 has 13 amino acids. Germline V gene sequence: CDR1 MNHEY, CDR2 SMNVEV (reference sequence). Here the CDR3 reads CASKGQAFYEQYF. The CDR3 nucleotides read TGTGCCAGCAAAGGACAGGCGTTCTACGAGCAGTACTTC.

This sequence joins TRBV6-6 and TRBJ1-6; 7 bases fit TRBD1. This CDR3 comprises 14 residues. The germline CDR1 and CDR2 sequences are MNHNY and SVGAGI (reference sequence). V lost 6 bases and J lost 9; bases outside the gene matches: 8. The CDR3 coding sequence is TGTGCCAGCAGCCAACGAGGGGGCAGTTCACCCCTCCACTTT. This codes for CASSQRGGSSPLHF.

The CDR3 here is CASSGYRNEKLFF. The DNA for the CDR3 is TGTGCCAGCAGCGGATACAGGAATGAAAAACTGTTTTTT. The chain is built from TRBV7-9 and TRBJ1-4; D is perhaps TRBD1 (5 bases). V was cut by 5 bases and J by 5 bases, with 9 bases left in between. CDR1 is SEHNR, CDR2 FQNEAQ, per germline (reference sequence). The CDR3 extends over 13 amino acids. The full variable domain, rest sourced from reference TRBV7-9 and TRBJ1-4, is DTGVSQNPRHKITKRGQNVTFRCDPISEHNRLYWYRQTLGQGPEFLTYFQNEAQLEKSRLLSDRFSAERPKGSFSTLEIQRTEQGDSAMYLCASSGYRNEKLFFGSGTQLSVL.

This chain uses TRBV7-9 with TRBJ2-7; 8 bases are a match to TRBD1. In germline, CDR1 is SEHNR, CDR2 FQNEAQ (reference sequence). The CDR3 is 15 residues long. V was clipped by 2 bases and J by 2 bases; unmatched bases: 5. The CDR3 DNA reads TGTGCCAGCAGCTTACGCACAGGGGGACCCTACGAGCAGTACTTC. It translates to CASSLRTGGPYEQYF.

The chain carries TRBV7-9 and TRBJ2-7, with 9 bases fitting TRBD2. The CDR3 has 15 residues. Germline CDR1 is SEHNR and CDR2 is FQNEAQ (reference sequence). Losses at the gene ends were 0 bases for V and 1 base for J; bases not matched to a gene: 1. In nucleotides, the CDR3 is TGTGCCAGCAGCTTAGCGACTAGCGGATCCTACGAGCAGTACTTC. Translated: CASSLATSGSYEQYF.

This clone occurred once. The V and J genes are TRBV14 and TRBJ2-1; D unresolved. Trimming pared 6 bases from V and 6 bases from J, leaving 12 bases between. Germline CDR1 reads SGHDN; CDR2 reads FVKESK. The CDR3 is made up of 13 amino acids. CDR3 sequence (DNA): TGTGCCAGCAGTCGAACCCTACTCAATGAGCAGTTCTTC. It is translated as CASSRTLLNEQFF.

The chain employs TRBV18 and TRBJ1-2; D gene unclear. This CDR3 is built from 13 residues. Germline-derived CDR1 and CDR2 are KGHSH and LQKENI. V gave up 3 bases and J gave up 5 bases, with 10 bases separating them. Here the CDR3 reads CASSPGPWYGYTF. The DNA of the CDR3 is TGTGCCAGCTCACCCGGTCCCTGGTATGGCTACACCTTC.

Turning to this clone: One end of the junction is discordant with germline, which a read error may explain. The same CDR3 also results from other DNA sequences found in this sample. This chain connects TRBV30 to TRBJ1-6, with D possibly matching TRBD1 (6 bases). Germline V gene data show CDR1 as GTSNPN and CDR2 as SVGIG (reference sequence). The CDR3 spans 14 residues. The CDR3 protein is CAWSGQHYNSPLHF. CDR3 sequence (DNA): TGTGCCTGGAGCGGACAGCACTATAATTCCCCCCTCCACTTT. Looking up the rest from reference TRBV30 and TRBJ1-6 gives the full variable domain: SQTIHQWPATLVQPVGSPLSLECTVEGTSNPNLYWYRQAAGRGLQLLFYSVGIGQISSEVPQNLSASRPQDRQFILSSKKLLLSDSGFYLCAWSGQHYNSPLHFGNGTRLTVT.

Here the CDR3 reads CASSPPSGRAGNEQFF. The CDR3 DNA reads TGTGCCAGCTCACCACCGAGCGGGAGGGCCGGGAATGAGCAGTTCTTC. V is TRBV18 and J is TRBJ2-1; 10 nucleotides align to TRBD2. The germline CDR1 and CDR2 sequences are KGHSH and LQKENI. The V segment lost 0 bases and the J segment 7 bases; nucleotides outside the gene matches: 6. The CDR3 is 16 residues long. The full variable domain, rest sourced from reference TRBV18 and TRBJ2-1, is NAGVMQNPRHLVRRRGQEARLRCSPMKGHSHVYWYRQLPEEGLKFMVYLQKENIIDESGMPKERFSAEFPKEGPSILRIQQVVRGDSAAYFCASSPPSGRAGNEQFFGPGTRLTVL.

This sequence joins TRBV5-1 and TRBJ2-7, with 11 bases identical to TRBD2. V gave up 1 base and J gave up 2 bases; unmatched junction bases: 11. CDR1 and CDR2 from the germline V gene are SGHRS and YFSETQ. The CDR3 is 18 residues long. CDR3 nucleotides: TGCGCCAGCAGCTTGTTCCTAGCGGGGGGACCGTCTGCCTACGAGCAGTACTTC. Its translation is CASSLFLAGGPSAYEQYF. The whole variable domain, remainder taken from reference TRBV5-1 and TRBJ2-7, is KAGVTQTPRYLIKTRGQQVTLSCSPISGHRSVSWYQQTPGQGLQFLFEYFSETQRNKGNFPGRFSGRQFSNSRSEMNVSTLELGDSALYLCASSLFLAGGPSAYEQYFGPGTRLTVT.

This clone appeared once. V gene TRBV28 combines with J gene TRBJ2-1, with D tentatively TRBD2 (6 bases). Trimming stripped 6 bases from V and 9 bases from J, with 12 bases between. This CDR3 has 12 amino acids. CDR1 is MDHEN and CDR2 is SYDVKM in the germline V gene. Here the CDR3 DNA reads TGTGCCAGCAGGCACCGGAGGGGTGAGCAGTTCTTC. Protein product: CASRHRRGEQFF.

The V and J genes are TRBV7-2 and TRBJ1-1, with D unclear. Trimming stripped 6 bases from V and 0 bases from J, with 14 bases between. The CDR3 covers 15 residues. Germline V gene sequence: CDR1 SGHTA, CDR2 FQGNSA. CDR3 in DNA: TGTGCCAGCAGTCCTACCCTACTAATGAACACTGAAGCTTTCTTT. Amino acids: CASSPTLLMNTEAFF.

The CDR3 DNA reads as TGTGCCAGCTCACCCGGCCGCTCCCGAGGGACTAATGAAAAACTGTTTTTT. The encoded protein is CASSPGRSRGTNEKLFF. V and J are TRBV18 and TRBJ1-4; no definite D call. V dropped 3 bases and J dropped 2 bases, with 16 bases sitting between them. The CDR3 covers 17 residues. Germline CDR1 and CDR2: KGHSH and LQKENI.

V is TRBV30 and J is TRBJ1-4, with 9 bases fitting TRBD1. Trimming at V came to 0 bases and at J to 5 bases, leaving 10 bases not matched to a gene. This CDR3 comprises 17 residues. CDR1 and CDR2 from the germline V gene are GTSNPN and SVGIG (reference sequence). CDR3: CAWSVREQGASNEKLFF. The CDR3 DNA reads as TGTGCCTGGAGTGTTCGGGAACAGGGGGCGTCGAATGAAAAACTGTTTTTT.

The V and J genes are TRBV15 and TRBJ1-1; D is undetermined. V was pared by 5 bases and J by 1 base, with 8 bases between. This CDR3 is built from 13 residues. Germline lookup yields CDR1 LNHNV and CDR2 YYDKDF (reference sequence). The CDR3: CATSLNRNTEAFF. In DNA form, the CDR3 reads TGTGCCACCAGCCTAAACAGGAACACTGAAGCTTTCTTT.

The chain joins TRBV19 to TRBJ1-2; 7 bases map to TRBD1. V trimming: 7 bases; J trimming: 2 bases; junction bases outside the gene matches: 4. The germline gives CDR1 LNHDA, CDR2 SQIVND (reference sequence). The CDR3 extends over 13 amino acids. The chain's CDR3 is CASTKGQNYGYTF. The CDR3 nucleotides read TGTGCCAGTACCAAGGGACAGAACTATGGCTACACCTTC. Together with reference TRBV19 and TRBJ1-2, the CDR3 gives the full variable domain: DGGITQSPKYLFRKEGQNVTLSCEQNLNHDAMYWYRQDPGQGLRLIYYSQIVNDFQKGDIAEGYSVSREKKESFPLTVTSAQKNPTAFYLCASTKGQNYGYTFGSGTRLTVV.

The V gene is TRBV11-2, the J gene TRBJ2-7; 7 positions match TRBD1. The V segment lost 5 bases and the J segment 8 bases; nucleotides outside the gene matches: 9. CDR1 is SGHAT, CDR2 FQNNGV, per germline. This CDR3 is built from 13 residues. CDR3 residues: CASSTETGPQQYF. CDR3 sequence (DNA): TGTGCCAGCAGCACAGAGACAGGGCCCCAGCAGTACTTC.

The V gene is TRBV28, the J gene TRBJ2-1; 9 bases are shared with TRBD2. The CDR3 has 17 amino acids. In germline, CDR1 is MDHEN, CDR2 SYDVKM. V shed 5 bases and J 1 base; nucleotides not matched to a gene: 9. CDR3 bases: TGTGCCAGCAGTCCCCGACTAGCGGCGCCATCCTACAATGAGCAGTTCTTC. It codes for CASSPRLAAPSYNEQFF.